The TCR beta chain under discussion was sequenced for a study of cytomegalovirus exposure and HLA in healthy donors. Study background: Caucasian-associated ancestry cluster membership applied to under 85% of several hundred genotyped donors.

Comments on this clone: Its antigen is still unknown.

Findings and limits, study-wide: Common viral pathogens (according to a later analysis) appeared linked to several of the most significant clusters. Looking again later, the authors saw that most CMV-associated TCR beta chains seemed HLA-restricted.

Germline V lookup: CDR1 MDHEN, CDR2 SYDVKM. This CDR3 spans 16 amino acids. V gave up 4 bases and J gave up 0 bases, with 10 bases separating them. The PCR made use of 60 Vbeta and 13 Jbeta primers. In the original analysis: A later analysis tallied about 80 million unique TCR beta chains, around 10 million of them shared. Repertoires were generated with immunoSEQ multiplex PCR, while TCRdb's copy carries only in-frame clones and drops some. That table gives V, J and clone size, and the DNA gave D and trimming. This table has 55,000 to 70,000 clones, about two thirds appearing once. The sequencing sample was made of PBMCs. The TCR was taken from a woman aged 55-70 years in good health and CMV-seropositive. J is TRBJ2-6 and V is TRBV28, with D possibly TRBD2 on 6 matching bases. The CDR3 nucleotides are TGTGCCAGCAGTTGGGGGACTTCCTCTGGGGCCAACGTCCTGACTTTC. Amino acids: CASSWGTSSGANVLTF.